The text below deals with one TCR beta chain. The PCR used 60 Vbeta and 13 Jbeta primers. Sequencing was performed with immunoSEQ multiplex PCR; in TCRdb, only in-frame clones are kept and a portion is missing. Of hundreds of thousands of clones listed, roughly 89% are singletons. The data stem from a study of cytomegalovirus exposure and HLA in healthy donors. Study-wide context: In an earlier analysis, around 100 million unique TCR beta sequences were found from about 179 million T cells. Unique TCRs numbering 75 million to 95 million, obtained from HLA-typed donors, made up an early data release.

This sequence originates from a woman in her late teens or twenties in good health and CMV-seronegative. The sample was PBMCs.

This CDR3 reads CAWSIGTGEHEQYF. The CDR3 nucleotides read TGTGCCTGGAGCATCGGGACAGGGGAGCACGAGCAGTACTTC. The rearrangement uses TRBV30 and TRBJ2-7; 10 bases agree with TRBD1. CDR1 is GTSNPN, CDR2 SVGIG, per germline (reference sequence). The CDR3 sequence is 14 residues long. The V and J ends lost 3 bases and 5 bases, in that order; junction bases with no gene match: 7.